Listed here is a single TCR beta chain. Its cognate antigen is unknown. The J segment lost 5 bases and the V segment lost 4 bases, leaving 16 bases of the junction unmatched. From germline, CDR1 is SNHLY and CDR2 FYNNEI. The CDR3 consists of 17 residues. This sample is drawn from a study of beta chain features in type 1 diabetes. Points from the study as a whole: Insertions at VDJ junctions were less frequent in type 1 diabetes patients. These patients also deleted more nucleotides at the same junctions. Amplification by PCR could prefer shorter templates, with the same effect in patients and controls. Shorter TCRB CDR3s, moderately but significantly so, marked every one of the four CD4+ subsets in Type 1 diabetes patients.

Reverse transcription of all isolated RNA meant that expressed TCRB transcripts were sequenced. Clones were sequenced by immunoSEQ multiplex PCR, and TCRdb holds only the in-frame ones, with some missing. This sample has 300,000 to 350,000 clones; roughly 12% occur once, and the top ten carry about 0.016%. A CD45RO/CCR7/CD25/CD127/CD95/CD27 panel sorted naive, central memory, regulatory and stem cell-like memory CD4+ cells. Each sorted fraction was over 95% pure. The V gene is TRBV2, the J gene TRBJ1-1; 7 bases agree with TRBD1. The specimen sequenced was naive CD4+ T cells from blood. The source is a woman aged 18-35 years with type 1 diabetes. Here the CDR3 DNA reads TGTGCCAGCAGTGGACTACAGGGGCTCGGGGTATGGACTGAAGCTTTCTTT. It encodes CASSGLQGLGVWTEAFF.